These 11 T cell receptor beta chains were all obtained from the same sample, sequenced in a study of blood T cell repertoires in COVID-19. Only in-frame clones appear in the TCRdb table, and some are missing; sequencing was by immunoSEQ multiplex PCR. This table holds about 300,000 clones, around 84% found once. Input material: PBMCs or T cells enriched from blood (not recorded which). The receptors derive from a young man who had recovered from COVID-19.

The rearrangement links TRBV25-1 to TRBJ1-3; 8 bases agree with TRBD1. Per germline, CDR1 MGHDK and CDR2 SYGVNS. CDR3 length: 16 residues. Trimming at V came to 3 bases and at J to 6 bases, leaving 10 bases not matched to a gene. The CDR3 region has the DNA TGTGCCAGCAGTGAGGCGGGGGCAGGGGGCGCAAACACCATATATTTT. Encoded protein: CASSEAGAGGANTIYF. Full variable domain (outside the CDR3, taken from reference TRBV25-1 and TRBJ1-3): EADIYQTPRYLVIGTGKKITLECSQTMGHDKMYWYQQDPGMELHLIHYSYGVNSTEKGDLSSESTVSRIRTEHFPLTLESARPSHTSQYLCASSEAGAGGANTIYFGEGSWLTVV.

The gene calls are TRBV7-9 and TRBJ1-4; the D is unclear. This CDR3 region has 14 residues. Germline V gene lookup returns CDR1 SEHNR and CDR2 FQNEAQ (reference sequence). Trimming shortened V by 5 bases and J by 4 bases, and 11 bases separated the two germline ends. In nucleotides, the CDR3 is TGTGCCAGCAGCGTCAGCGTTCTTAATGAAAAACTGTTTTTT. Protein: CASSVSVLNEKLFF.

This chain links TRBV6-5 with TRBJ2-3; 12 bases match TRBD1. J lost 7 bases, V lost 6 bases, and 5 bases had no gene match. This CDR3 comprises 14 residues. The V gene's germline CDR1 is MNHEY and CDR2 SVGAGI. CDR3: CASRPGQGAYTQYF. CDR3 coding DNA: TGTGCCAGCAGACCGGGACAGGGGGCCTATACGCAGTATTTT.

This chain uses TRBV6-4 with TRBJ2-1, with 11 bases that match TRBD2. The germline V gene encodes CDR1 MRHNA and CDR2 SNTAGT. This CDR3 has 15 amino acids. Trimming took 6 bases from V and 7 from J; bases not matched to a gene: 8. The DNA for the CDR3 is TGTGCCAGCAGCGTAGCGGGAGGGCCATCGAATGAGCAGTTCTTC. Its translation: CASSVAGGPSNEQFF.

The chain employs TRBV27 and TRBJ2-1; the D gene is possibly TRBD2 (6 bases). CDR1 and CDR2 from the germline V gene are MNHEY and SMNVEV (reference sequence). The V and J ends lost 2 bases and 0 bases respectively, with 8 bases between them. CDR3 length: 15 amino acids. The CDR3 here is CASSLDGSSYNEQFF. The CDR3 coding sequence is TGTGCCAGCAGTTTAGACGGGAGCTCCTACAATGAGCAGTTCTTC.

The chain combines TRBV4-1 with TRBJ1-1; D perhaps matches TRBD1 (6 bases). Germline CDR1 reads MGHRA; CDR2 reads YSYEKL. The CDR3 length is 17 residues. V was cut by 3 bases and J by 0 bases, with 17 bases left in between. The CDR3 spells CASSQLMGHHLNTEAFF. CDR3 sequence (DNA): TGCGCCAGCAGCCAGCTAATGGGACACCACTTGAACACTGAAGCTTTCTTT.

The CDR3 protein is CASSHALPQYF. DNA of the CDR3: TGTGCCAGCAGTCATGCGCTACCTCAGTACTTC. The V call is TRBV6-5, the J call TRBJ2-5; D gene unclear. The CDR3 extends over 11 amino acids. V was clipped by 5 bases and J by 11 bases, with 12 bases between them. Germline V gene data show CDR1 as MNHEY and CDR2 as SVGAGI.

The V gene is TRBV15, the J gene TRBJ1-1; D possibly corresponds to TRBD1 (5 bases). In germline, CDR1 is LNHNV, CDR2 YYDKDF (reference sequence). This CDR3 is built from 14 residues. V was clipped by 0 bases and J by 5 bases, with 10 bases between them. This CDR3 is CATSRDRVRTEAFF. In nucleotides, the CDR3 is TGTGCCACCAGCAGAGACAGGGTACGAACTGAAGCTTTCTTT.

The rearrangement joins TRBV28 to TRBJ1-2; TRBD1 agrees at 7 bases. The CDR3 has 13 residues. Trimming at V came to 6 bases and at J to 3 bases, leaving 4 bases not matched to a gene. Germline lookup yields CDR1 MDHEN and CDR2 SYDVKM. The CDR3 DNA is TGTGCCAGCAGCTCCGGACAGGACTATGGCTACACCTTC. Its translation: CASSSGQDYGYTF.

V and J are TRBV2 and TRBJ2-2; 8 bases line up with TRBD1. From germline, CDR1 is SNHLY and CDR2 FYNNEI. The CDR3 is 16 residues long. J gave up 0 bases and V 2 bases, and 2 bases lay outside the gene matches. This CDR3 is CASSEQGAANTGELFF. CDR3 nucleotides: TGTGCCAGCAGTGAACAGGGGGCAGCGAACACCGGGGAGCTGTTTTTT.

V gene TRBV5-1 combines with J gene TRBJ2-1; 9 bases align to TRBD2. J gave up 9 bases and V 0 bases, and 7 bases lay outside the gene matches. This CDR3 has 15 residues. Germline V CDR1 and CDR2: SGHRS, YFSETQ. CDR3 sequence (DNA): TGCGCCAGCAGCTTGGAAAGCGGGGGGCTGGGTGAGCAGTTCTTC. Its translation is CASSLESGGLGEQFF. Supplemented by reference TRBV5-1 and TRBJ2-1, the full variable domain reads KAGVTQTPRYLIKTRGQQVTLSCSPISGHRSVSWYQQTPGQGLQFLFEYFSETQRNKGNFPGRFSGRQFSNSRSEMNVSTLELGDSALYLCASSLESGGLGEQFFGPGTRLTVL.